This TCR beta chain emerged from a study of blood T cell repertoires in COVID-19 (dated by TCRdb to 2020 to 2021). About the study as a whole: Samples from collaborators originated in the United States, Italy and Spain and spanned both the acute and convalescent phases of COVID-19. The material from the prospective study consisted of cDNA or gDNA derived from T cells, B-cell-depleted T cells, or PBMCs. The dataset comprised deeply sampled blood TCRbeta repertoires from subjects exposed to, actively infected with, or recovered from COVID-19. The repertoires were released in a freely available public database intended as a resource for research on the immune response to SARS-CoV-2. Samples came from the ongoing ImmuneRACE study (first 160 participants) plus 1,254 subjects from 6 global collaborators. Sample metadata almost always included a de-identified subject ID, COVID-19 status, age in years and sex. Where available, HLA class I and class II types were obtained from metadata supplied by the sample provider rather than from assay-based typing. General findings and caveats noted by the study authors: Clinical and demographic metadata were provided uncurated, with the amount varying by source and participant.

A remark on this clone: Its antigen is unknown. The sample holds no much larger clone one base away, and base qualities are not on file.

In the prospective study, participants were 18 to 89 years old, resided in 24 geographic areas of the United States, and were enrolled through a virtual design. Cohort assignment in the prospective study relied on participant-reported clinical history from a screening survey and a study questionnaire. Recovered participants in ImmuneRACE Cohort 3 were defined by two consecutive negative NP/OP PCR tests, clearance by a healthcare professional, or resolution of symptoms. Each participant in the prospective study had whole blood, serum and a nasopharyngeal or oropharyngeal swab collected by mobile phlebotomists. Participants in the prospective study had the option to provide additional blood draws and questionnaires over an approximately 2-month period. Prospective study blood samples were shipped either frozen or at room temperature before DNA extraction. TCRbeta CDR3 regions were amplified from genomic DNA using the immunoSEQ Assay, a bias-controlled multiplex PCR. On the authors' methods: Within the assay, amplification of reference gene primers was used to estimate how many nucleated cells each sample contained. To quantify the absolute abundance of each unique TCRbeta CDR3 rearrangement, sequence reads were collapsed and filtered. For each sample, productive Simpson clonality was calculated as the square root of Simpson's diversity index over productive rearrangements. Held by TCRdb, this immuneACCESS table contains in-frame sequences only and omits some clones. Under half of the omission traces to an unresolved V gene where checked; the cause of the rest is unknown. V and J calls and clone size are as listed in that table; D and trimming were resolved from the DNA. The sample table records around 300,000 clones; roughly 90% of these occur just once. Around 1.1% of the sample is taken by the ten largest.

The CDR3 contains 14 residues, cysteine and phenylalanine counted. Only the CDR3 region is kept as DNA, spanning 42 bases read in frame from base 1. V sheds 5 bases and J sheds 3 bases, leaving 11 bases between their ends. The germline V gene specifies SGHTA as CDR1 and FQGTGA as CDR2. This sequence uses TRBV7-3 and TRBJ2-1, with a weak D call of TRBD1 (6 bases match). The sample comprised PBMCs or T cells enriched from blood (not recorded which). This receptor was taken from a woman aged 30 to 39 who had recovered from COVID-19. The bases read TGTGCCAGCAGCCCAGGGACACACTACAATGAGCAGTTCTTC. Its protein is CASSPGTHYNEQFF.